This T cell receptor beta chain was retrieved from a study of blood T cells in healthy people across ages. A second PCR, run for roughly 6 to 11 cycles, used a sample-barcoded 5' primer plus a J-beta primer mix. TCRdb redid the calling of the 5' RACE reads with MiXCR, one entry per CDR3 protein. The sample records roughly 800,000 distinct CDR3 sequences, roughly 50% being singletons. The CDR3 spans 14 residues. Per the germline V gene, CDR1 is SGHRS and CDR2 is YFSETQ. V shed 0 bases and J shed 7 bases, with 11 bases lying between them. J is TRBJ2-1 and V is TRBV5-1; no clear D gene. This TCR was sampled from a man aged 25 to 40 in good health. Sequencing was carried out using blood. This CDR3 is CASSLAGPENEQFF. As DNA, the CDR3 is TGCGCCAGCAGCTTGGCTGGTCCCGAAAATGAGCAGTTCTTC.